The next 23 T cell receptor beta chains were all read from a single sample in a study of blood T cell repertoires in COVID-19. Sequenced by immunoSEQ multiplex PCR; TCRdb stores in-frame clones only, minus some. This sample has roughly 230,000 clones, with 65% to 90% found just once. The specimen was peripheral blood. The receptors originated from a woman in her fifties or sixties with acute or convalescent COVID-19.

The chain uses TRBV6-2 or TRBV6-3 and TRBJ1-3; 7 bases are a match to TRBD1. The V and J ends lost 4 bases and 2 bases, in that order; junction bases with no gene match: 2. CDR1 is MNHEY, CDR2 SVGEGT, per germline. The length of the CDR3 is 14 residues. CDR3 coding DNA: TGTGCCAGCAGTTCCGGGACAGCTGGAAACACCATATATTTT. Protein sequence: CASSSGTAGNTIYF.

Worth noting for this clone: A read error may be the cause here, since a much bigger clone is one base away. This sequence joins TRBV4-1 and TRBJ2-2; possibly TRBD2 for D (5 bases). Germline V gives CDR1 MGHRA, CDR2 YSYEKL. The CDR3 sequence is 17 residues long. CDR3 in DNA: TGCGCCCGCAGCCGTCCCGATCCACCGGAGGAGCAAAAGGAGCTGTTTTTT. Translated: CARSRPDPPEEQKELFF.

This chain links TRBV7-9 with TRBJ1-2, with TRBD1 matching over 8 bases. V shed 5 bases and J 4 bases; nucleotides not matched to a gene: 6. Germline CDR1 SEHNR, CDR2 FQNEAQ (reference sequence). The CDR3 has 14 amino acids. CDR3 in amino acids: CASSTGQVAYGYTF. The CDR3 nucleotides are TGTGCCAGCAGCACGGGACAGGTTGCCTATGGCTACACCTTC. The full variable domain, rest sourced from reference TRBV7-9 and TRBJ1-2, is DTGVSQNPRHKITKRGQNVTFRCDPISEHNRLYWYRQTLGQGPEFLTYFQNEAQLEKSRLLSDRFSAERPKGSFSTLEIQRTEQGDSAMYLCASSTGQVAYGYTFGSGTRLTVV.

The genes are TRBV21-1 and TRBJ1-2; the table's D call of TRBD1 was not tested on the DNA. TRBV21-1 is a listed pseudogene. CDR3 size: 18 residues. The chain's CDR3 is CASSKNAQAWSQPYGYTF. CDR3 in DNA: TGTGCCAGCAGCAAAAATGCACAGGCCTGGTCCCAACCCTATGGCTACACCTTC.

The chain carries TRBV6-5 and TRBJ1-5, with D hard to call. CDR3 length: 13 amino acids. CDR1 and CDR2 from the germline V gene are MNHEY and SVGAGI. V was pared by 6 bases and J by 6 bases, with 12 bases between. CDR3 in amino acids: CASRSGFSQPQHF. The CDR3 DNA is TGTGCCAGCAGGAGCGGGTTTAGTCAGCCCCAGCATTTT.

This sequence joins TRBV7-2 and TRBJ1-2, with TRBD1 matching over 9 bases. The junction had 12 bases not matched to a gene; V was cut back by 5 bases and J by 8 bases. Germline V gene data show CDR1 as SGHTA and CDR2 as FQGNSA. The CDR3 has 15 amino acids. The CDR3 coding sequence is TGTGCCAGCAGCGTACCGGGACAGGGTGGTATAGGCTACACCTTC. It translates to CASSVPGQGGIGYTF.

The rearrangement joins TRBV6-2 or TRBV6-3 to TRBJ2-1; D is unresolved. CDR1 and CDR2 from the germline V gene are MNHEY and SVGEGT. The length of the CDR3 is 14 residues. Trimming left V 1 base short and J 4 bases short, with 8 bases between. The CDR3 here is CASSYLAQYNEQFF. In nucleotides, the CDR3 is TGTGCCAGCAGTTACTTAGCCCAATACAATGAGCAGTTCTTC.

The gene calls are TRBV30 and TRBJ2-7, with D tentatively TRBD1 (6 bases). The CDR3 covers 14 residues. Germline V gene sequence: CDR1 GTSNPN, CDR2 SVGIG (reference sequence). The ends were cut back, 6 bases at V and 5 bases at J, with 20 bases in the middle. The CDR3 loop reads CACKRGTLLNEQYF. CDR3 DNA: TGTGCCTGTAAACGAGGGACATTGTTGAACGAGCAGTACTTC.

CDR3 sequence (DNA): TGTGCCAGCAGCCAATCTGGGGGGTTGGCGGGAGTATACAATGAGCAGTTCTTC. Amino acid sequence: CASSQSGGLAGVYNEQFF. The chain carries TRBV4-2 and TRBJ2-1; the match to TRBD2 covers 7 bases. Losses at the gene ends were 2 bases for V and 4 bases for J; bases not matched to a gene: 14. The germline gives CDR1 LGHNA, CDR2 YNFKEQ. The CDR3 totals 18 residues.

The chain's CDR3 is CASSSGGGSYEQYF. CDR3 DNA sequence: TGTGCCAGCAGTTCTGGGGGGGGCTCCTACGAGCAGTACTTC. The chain joins TRBV6-5 to TRBJ2-7; 7 bases align to TRBD2. Trimming took 4 bases from V and 0 from J; bases not matched to a gene: 3. Per germline, CDR1 MNHEY and CDR2 SVGAGI. The CDR3 covers 14 residues.

The chain recombines TRBV18 with TRBJ1-5; TRBD1 matches at 7 bases. CDR3 length: 13 amino acids. V lost 3 bases, J lost 5 bases, and 1 base stayed unmatched. Germline CDR1 is KGHSH and CDR2 is LQKENI. The CDR3 loop is CASSPDRDQPQHF. The DNA of the CDR3 is TGTGCCAGCTCACCTGACAGGGATCAGCCCCAGCATTTT.

The chain is built from TRBV7-2 and TRBJ2-1; a weak D match, TRBD1 (6 bases). This CDR3 region has 15 residues. V lost 5 bases, J lost 0 bases, and 11 bases lay in between. Germline loops: CDR1 SGHTA, CDR2 FQGNSA. The CDR3 DNA sequence: TGTGCCAGCAGCGTGGACAGCCTCTCCTACAATGAGCAGTTCTTC. Its protein is CASSVDSLSYNEQFF.

The V call is TRBV4-2, the J call TRBJ1-5; 8 bases match TRBD1. Germline loops: CDR1 LGHNA, CDR2 YNFKEQ. The ends lost 1 base at V and 7 bases at J; junction bases unmatched: 9. The CDR3 is 16 residues long. The CDR3 nucleotides are TGTGCCAGCAGCCAAGGGGCAGGGGGCGCGTGGCAGCCCCAGCATTTT. As protein: CASSQGAGGAWQPQHF.

The DNA of the CDR3 is TGTGCCAGCAGTCGAACTAGCGGGGGGGCCGGAGATACGCAGTATTTT. Its protein product is CASSRTSGGAGDTQYF. The chain joins TRBV28 to TRBJ2-3; TRBD2 agrees at 13 bases. Germline values: CDR1 MDHEN, CDR2 SYDVKM. V trimming: 5 bases; J trimming: 5 bases; junction bases outside the gene matches: 7. The length of the CDR3 is 16 residues.

The chain joins TRBV24-1 to TRBJ2-1; 9 bases map to TRBD2. Per germline, CDR1 KGHDR and CDR2 SFDVKD. V gave up 6 bases and J gave up 7 bases; unmatched junction bases: 9. This CDR3 spans 15 amino acids. The DNA of the CDR3 is TGTGCCACCAGTCAAACTCTAGCGGGGAATAATGAGCAGTTCTTC. Translated: CATSQTLAGNNEQFF.

The chain combines TRBV5-1 with TRBJ2-7; possible D gene TRBD2, 6 bases. This CDR3 spans 13 amino acids. Trimming took 5 bases from V and 0 from J, leaving 9 bases between them. Germline CDR1 and CDR2: SGHRS and YFSETQ. In DNA, the CDR3 is TGCGCCAGCAGGGTCGGGAGCTCCTACGAGCAGTACTTC. This gives the protein CASRVGSSYEQYF.

CDR3: CSVAQGVSYEQYF. The CDR3 DNA reads TGCAGCGTTGCACAGGGGGTTTCCTACGAGCAGTACTTC. The rearrangement uses TRBV29-1 and TRBJ2-7, with 8 positions matching TRBD1. This CDR3 has 13 amino acids. V shed 4 bases and J 1 base; nucleotides not matched to a gene: 3. In germline, CDR1 is SQVTM, CDR2 ANQGSEA.

This chain uses TRBV6-5 with TRBJ1-1; 7 bases agree with TRBD1. The germline V gene encodes CDR1 MNHEY and CDR2 SVGAGI. V lost 7 bases and J lost 10; bases outside the gene matches: 12. There are 13 residues in the CDR3. CDR3 coding DNA: TGTGCCAGCAAAGAGACAGGGACCCCTGGAGCTTTCTTT. Translation: CASKETGTPGAFF.

The gene calls are TRBV9 and TRBJ2-7, with TRBD1 identical over 9 bases. V lost 0 bases to trimming and J lost 2 bases; unmatched junction nucleotides: 3. This CDR3 spans 15 amino acids. Germline V CDR1 and CDR2: SGDLS, YYNGEE. The CDR3 here is CASSVEGQGAYEQYF. In DNA form, the CDR3 reads TGTGCCAGCAGCGTAGAGGGACAGGGCGCCTACGAGCAGTACTTC.

The V gene is TRBV5-1, the J gene TRBJ2-3; TRBD1 matches at 8 bases. Germline-derived CDR1 and CDR2 are SGHRS and YFSETQ. The ends lost 2 bases at V and 1 base at J; junction bases unmatched: 3. This CDR3 is built from 15 residues. The CDR3 spells CASSFGQGGTDTQYF. The CDR3 nucleotides read TGCGCCAGCAGCTTCGGACAGGGAGGCACAGATACGCAGTATTTT.

J is TRBJ2-5 and V is TRBV30, with 13 bases fitting TRBD2. Germline assignment: CDR1 GTSNPN and CDR2 SVGIG (reference sequence). V was clipped by 0 bases and J by 4 bases; unmatched bases: 5. The CDR3 runs to 16 residues. The CDR3 region has the DNA TGTGCCTGGAGTGTTAGGACTAGCGGGGGCCCAGAGACCCAGTACTTC. Residues: CAWSVRTSGGPETQYF.

This clone was seen a single time. The chain joins TRBV5-4 to TRBJ2-2, with 8 bases fitting TRBD1. There are 17 residues in the CDR3. With V trimmed by 4 bases and J by 6 bases, 14 bases remained unmatched. Germline CDR1 SGHNT, CDR2 YYREEE (reference sequence). DNA of the CDR3: TGTGCCAGCAGCGCACCGACAGGGGAAGCGCTGTCCGGGGAGCTGTTTTTT. Encoded protein: CASSAPTGEALSGELFF.

The J gene is TRBJ2-1, the V gene TRBV28; 11 bases are shared with TRBD2. The germline V gene encodes CDR1 MDHEN and CDR2 SYDVKM. With 4 bases clipped from V and 7 bases from J, the junction kept 12 bases outside the gene matches. The CDR3 is 17 amino acids. CDR3 coding DNA: TGTGCCAGCAGTTATACGGGACCGGGACTAGCGGAAAATGAGCAGTTCTTC. Protein product: CASSYTGPGLAENEQFF.